One and the same sample provided the 3 T cell receptor beta chains below, sequenced in a study of early T cells in non-severe SARS-CoV-2 infection. From the 5' RACE reads, TCRdb called clonotypes with MiXCR, one entry per CDR3 protein. The sample shows around 67,000 distinct CDR3 sequences, under 14% of them seen only once. Sample: whole blood. The receptors were gathered from an adult who was a healthcare worker with PCR-confirmed SARS-CoV-2 infection or an uninfected control (not recorded which).

The sample holds a few counts of this clonotype. The J gene is TRBJ2-3, the V gene TRBV5-1; D gene unclear. Germline loops: CDR1 SGHRS, CDR2 YFSETQ. Trimming removed 0 bases at V and 5 bases at J, with 10 bases between. The CDR3 is made up of 14 amino acids. CDR3 amino acids: CASSLGSAGDTQYF. For the CDR3, the DNA is TGCGCCAGCAGCTTGGGTTCCGCCGGAGATACGCAGTATTTT.

In its sample, this clonotype was seen many times. The chain recombines TRBV2 with TRBJ1-2, with TRBD1 identical over 8 bases. The CDR3 is made up of 13 amino acids. Germline V gives CDR1 SNHLY, CDR2 FYNNEI. J gave up 8 bases and V 5 bases, and 7 bases lay outside the gene matches. CDR3 in DNA: TGTGCCAGCAGTAGGACAGGGAGGAGCGGCTACACCTTC. Protein: CASSRTGRSGYTF. Based on the CDR3 plus reference TRBV2 and TRBJ1-2, the full variable domain is EPEVTQTPSHQVTQMGQEVILRCVPISNHLYFYWYRQILGQKVEFLVSFYNNEISEKSEIFDDQFSVERPDGSNFTLKIRSTKLEDSAMYFCASSRTGRSGYTFGSGTRLTVV.

A few counts support this clonotype. This chain joins TRBV18 and TRBJ2-5, with 12 nucleotides matching TRBD1. The germline gives CDR1 KGHSH, CDR2 LQKENI. Losses at the gene ends were 3 bases for V and 4 bases for J; bases not matched to a gene: 9. The CDR3 runs to 17 residues. CDR3 bases: TGTGCCAGCTCACCCTTCGGGGGACAGGGGGCAGGAGAGACCCAGTACTTC. Translating it yields CASSPFGGQGAGETQYF.